The entry below describes one T cell receptor beta chain. Its antigen remains undetermined. No per-base quality is available; no much larger clone lies one base away. These data are taken from a study of blood T cell repertoires in COVID-19 (TCRdb year 2020). At the level of the whole study: The collaborator samples originated in the United States, Italy and Spain and spanned the acute and convalescent phases of COVID-19. A freely available public database, intended as a resource for researchers studying the immune response to SARS-CoV-2, is where the repertoires were released. Where available, HLA class I and class II types were taken from metadata supplied by the sample provider and were not determined by assay-based typing. The prospective study material was composed of cDNA or gDNA derived from T cells, B-cell-depleted T cells, or PBMCs. Samples came from the ongoing ImmuneRACE study (first 160 participants) plus 1,254 subjects from 6 global collaborators. Nearly every sample came with metadata listing a de-identified subject ID, COVID-19 status, age in years and sex. The dataset comprised deeply sampled blood TCRbeta repertoires from subjects exposed to, actively infected with, or recovered from COVID-19. Results the study describes overall, beyond this receptor: The amount of clinical and demographic metadata varied by source and participant and was provided uncurated.

The immunoSEQ Assay, a bias-controlled multiplex PCR, was used to amplify TCRbeta CDR3 regions from genomic DNA. As for the original processing: Nucleated cell counts per sample were estimated from amplification of reference gene primers within the assay. To quantify the absolute abundance of each unique TCRbeta CDR3 rearrangement, sequence reads were collapsed and filtered. For each sample, productive Simpson clonality was calculated by taking the square root of Simpson's diversity index across productive rearrangements. Held by TCRdb, this immuneACCESS table contains in-frame sequences only and omits some clones. Under half of the omission traces to an unresolved V gene where checked; the cause of the rest is unknown. The D gene and trimming were derived from the DNA, and the V and J assignments and clone size from that table. Counted in this sample were 250,000 to 350,000 clones; more than 80% of them appeared once. The ten largest make up 2.4% of the sample.

Participants in the prospective study were aged about 18 to 95 years, lived in under 30 United States geographic areas, and enrolled through a virtual design. In the prospective study, cohorts were assigned on the basis of participant-reported clinical history obtained from a screening survey and a study questionnaire. Recovered participants in ImmuneRACE Cohort 3 were defined as having two consecutive negative NP/OP PCR tests, clearance from a healthcare professional, or resolution of symptoms. In the prospective study, whole blood, serum and a nasopharyngeal or oropharyngeal swab were collected from each participant by mobile phlebotomists. Prospective study participants could optionally give additional blood draws and questionnaires over a roughly two-month period. Before DNA extraction, blood samples from the prospective study were shipped at room temperature or frozen. From the cysteine up to the phenylalanine, the CDR3 has a length of 14 residues. Only the CDR3 region is kept as DNA, spanning 42 bases read in frame from base 1. The germline V gene (reference sequence) gives CDR1 as SGHKS and CDR2 as YYEKEE. V lost 1 base and J lost 6 bases; the stretch between them is 13 bases long.

Sequencing input: PBMCs or T cells enriched from blood (not recorded which). The source of this sequence is a woman aged 18-35 years who had recovered from COVID-19. The V gene is TRBV5-5 and the J gene is TRBJ1-2; the D gene is not confidently resolved. The CDR3 region: CASSLYGSEDGYTF. At the DNA level, the sequence is TGTGCCAGCAGCTTGTATGGAAGTGAGGATGGCTACACCTTC.